The rows below give T cell receptor beta chains drawn from one sample of a study of blood T cell repertoires in COVID-19. TCRdb's copy holds only in-frame clones and misses some; the assay was immunoSEQ multiplex PCR. The data show roughly 200,000 clones, roughly 89% seen once. The source material was PBMCs or T cells enriched from blood (not recorded which). The receptors derive from a middle-aged woman with acute COVID-19. Each CDR3 is given with its conserved first and last residue. Each record gives: J gene, D gene, V gene, CDR3 length, clone size, CDR3 protein, CDR3 DNA. A D gene is named only where the DNA matches it firmly. The listing skips clone size in some rows; elsewhere it reads once, few, many or a size class.

J gene: TRBJ2-3; D gene: TRBD2; V gene: TRBV9; CDR3 length: 17; clone size: NA; CDR3 protein: CASSVNPLAGPADTQYF; CDR3 DNA: TGTGCCAGCAGCGTGAATCCTCTAGCGGGGCCGGCCGATACGCAGTATTTT
J gene: TRBJ1-6; D gene: TRBD1; V gene: TRBV2; CDR3 length: 15; clone size: NA; CDR3 protein: CASSEGDRKNSPLHF; CDR3 DNA: TGTGCCAGCAGTGAGGGGGACAGAAAAAATTCACCCCTCCACTTT
J gene: TRBJ1-5; D gene: NA; V gene: TRBV10-3; CDR3 length: 13; clone size: NA; CDR3 protein: CAISEENNQPQHF; CDR3 DNA: TGTGCCATCAGTGAAGAGAATAATCAGCCCCAGCATTTT
J gene: TRBJ1-6; D gene: TRBD1; V gene: TRBV11-3; CDR3 length: 15; clone size: few; CDR3 protein: CASSQGQGANSPLHF; CDR3 DNA: TGTGCCAGCAGCCAAGGACAGGGGGCTAATTCACCCCTCCACTTT
J gene: TRBJ2-3; D gene: TRBD2; V gene: TRBV7-3; CDR3 length: 16; clone size: NA; CDR3 protein: CASSFGLAGSTDTQYF; CDR3 DNA: TGTGCCAGCAGCTTCGGACTAGCGGGGAGCACAGATACGCAGTATTTT
J gene: TRBJ2-1; D gene: TRBD2; V gene: TRBV6-5; CDR3 length: 16; clone size: NA; CDR3 protein: CASSYSIAGAYNEQFF; CDR3 DNA: TGTGCCAGCAGTTACTCCATAGCGGGGGCCTACAATGAGCAGTTCTTC
J gene: TRBJ1-5; D gene: TRBD1; V gene: TRBV28; CDR3 length: 14; clone size: NA; CDR3 protein: CASIRGTENQPQHF; CDR3 DNA: TGTGCCAGCATTAGAGGGACAGAGAATCAGCCCCAGCATTTT
J gene: TRBJ1-2; D gene: TRBD1; V gene: TRBV13; CDR3 length: 12; clone size: once; CDR3 protein: CANKGQGGGYTF; CDR3 DNA: TGTGCCAACAAGGGACAGGGAGGTGGCTACACCTTC
J gene: TRBJ2-3; D gene: NA; V gene: TRBV4-1; CDR3 length: 12; clone size: NA; CDR3 protein: CASSHVADTQYF; CDR3 DNA: TGCGCCAGCAGCCATGTAGCAGATACGCAGTATTTT
J gene: TRBJ2-7; D gene: NA; V gene: TRBV6-5; CDR3 length: 14; clone size: NA; CDR3 protein: CASSYIERTYEQYF; CDR3 DNA: TGTGCCAGCAGTTACATCGAGCGAACGTACGAGCAGTACTTC
J gene: TRBJ2-6; D gene: NA; V gene: TRBV27; CDR3 length: 17; clone size: NA; CDR3 protein: CASSLSGLGSGANVLTF; CDR3 DNA: TGTGCCAGCAGTTTAAGCGGTTTGGGATCTGGGGCCAACGTCCTGACTTTC
J gene: TRBJ1-1; D gene: NA; V gene: TRBV29-1; CDR3 length: 13; clone size: NA; CDR3 protein: CSVETGVGTEAFF; CDR3 DNA: TGCAGCGTTGAAACCGGAGTGGGCACTGAAGCTTTCTTT
J gene: TRBJ2-5; D gene: TRBD2; V gene: TRBV6-2/TRBV6-3; CDR3 length: 16; clone size: NA; CDR3 protein: CASSLGREGLQETQYF; CDR3 DNA: TGTGCCAGCAGTTTGGGGCGGGAGGGCCTCCAAGAGACCCAGTACTTC
J gene: TRBJ1-4; D gene: NA; V gene: TRBV19; CDR3 length: 13; clone size: NA; CDR3 protein: CASGGTTNEKLFF; CDR3 DNA: TGTGCCAGCGGAGGTACGACTAATGAAAAACTGTTTTTT
J gene: TRBJ2-3; D gene: NA; V gene: TRBV5-1; CDR3 length: 12; clone size: NA; CDR3 protein: CASSLPTDTQYF; CDR3 DNA: TGCGCCAGCAGCTTGCCAACAGATACGCAGTATTTT
J gene: TRBJ2-2; D gene: TRBD1; V gene: TRBV6-1; CDR3 length: 15; clone size: NA; CDR3 protein: CASSEGQALTGELFF; CDR3 DNA: TGTGCCAGCAGTGAGGGACAGGCTCTCACCGGGGAGCTGTTTTTT
J gene: TRBJ1-1; D gene: NA; V gene: TRBV4-3; CDR3 length: 16; clone size: NA; CDR3 protein: CASSQGALGEVTEAFF; CDR3 DNA: TGCGCCAGCAGCCAAGGGGCCCTAGGGGAGGTCACTGAAGCTTTCTTT
J gene: TRBJ1-3; D gene: TRBD1; V gene: TRBV18; CDR3 length: 16; clone size: NA; CDR3 protein: CASSPYPGGSGNTIYF; CDR3 DNA: TGTGCCAGCTCACCTTATCCAGGGGGCTCCGGAAACACCATATATTTT
J gene: TRBJ1-1; D gene: NA; V gene: TRBV19; CDR3 length: 13; clone size: once; CDR3 protein: CASSIPENTEAFF; CDR3 DNA: TGTGCCAGTAGTATTCCAGAGAACACTGAAGCTTTCTTT
J gene: TRBJ2-3; D gene: TRBD1; V gene: TRBV7-9; CDR3 length: 16; clone size: NA; CDR3 protein: CASSPRQGAGTDTQYF; CDR3 DNA: TGTGCCAGCAGCCCTCGACAGGGGGCTGGGACAGATACGCAGTATTTT
J gene: TRBJ2-3; D gene: TRBD2; V gene: TRBV19; CDR3 length: 17; clone size: NA; CDR3 protein: CASSNQAGWVSTDTQYF; CDR3 DNA: TGTGCCAGTAGTAACCAAGCGGGATGGGTCAGCACAGATACGCAGTATTTT
J gene: TRBJ1-3; D gene: NA; V gene: TRBV28; CDR3 length: 15; clone size: NA; CDR3 protein: CASSRDRSPGNTIYF; CDR3 DNA: TGTGCCAGCAGTCGAGACAGGAGCCCTGGAAACACCATATATTTT
J gene: TRBJ2-7; D gene: TRBD1; V gene: TRBV25-1; CDR3 length: 17; clone size: NA; CDR3 protein: CASRNRDRYPTPYEQYF; CDR3 DNA: TGTGCCAGCAGAAACCGGGACAGGTATCCTACTCCCTACGAGCAGTACTTC
J gene: TRBJ2-3; D gene: TRBD2; V gene: TRBV3-1/TRBV3-2; CDR3 length: 19; clone size: NA; CDR3 protein: CASSQEGVWTSSNVDTQYF; CDR3 DNA: TGTGCCAGCAGCCAAGAAGGGGTCTGGACTAGCTCCAATGTCGATACGCAGTATTTT
J gene: TRBJ2-1; D gene: NA; V gene: TRBV7-2; CDR3 length: 15; clone size: NA; CDR3 protein: CASSIGTLAYNEQFF; CDR3 DNA: TGTGCCAGCAGCATCGGGACTTTGGCTTACAATGAGCAGTTCTTC
J gene: TRBJ1-2; D gene: TRBD1; V gene: TRBV25-1; CDR3 length: 16; clone size: NA; CDR3 protein: CASSEIIQGEGYGYTF; CDR3 DNA: TGTGCCAGCAGTGAAATTATACAGGGGGAAGGCTATGGCTACACCTTC
J gene: TRBJ2-1; D gene: NA; V gene: TRBV2; CDR3 length: 13; clone size: NA; CDR3 protein: CASSERGGSEQFF; CDR3 DNA: TGTGCCAGCAGTGAAAGGGGGGGAAGTGAGCAGTTCTTC
J gene: TRBJ2-3; D gene: NA; V gene: TRBV9; CDR3 length: 14; clone size: NA; CDR3 protein: CASSVTLGADTQYF; CDR3 DNA: TGTGCCAGCAGCGTGACCCTCGGAGCAGATACGCAGTATTTT
J gene: TRBJ2-7; D gene: TRBD2; V gene: TRBV2; CDR3 length: 15; clone size: once; CDR3 protein: CASSEARLALGEQYF; CDR3 DNA: TGTGCCAGCAGTGAAGCCAGACTAGCGTTAGGCGAGCAGTACTTC
J gene: TRBJ2-2; D gene: TRBD1; V gene: TRBV28; CDR3 length: 13; clone size: NA; CDR3 protein: CASFTGGTGELFF; CDR3 DNA: TGTGCCAGTTTTACAGGGGGGACCGGGGAGCTGTTTTTT
J gene: TRBJ1-4; D gene: NA; V gene: TRBV6-5; CDR3 length: 12; clone size: NA; CDR3 protein: CASSRPGEKLFF; CDR3 DNA: TGTGCCAGCAGTCGCCCCGGTGAAAAACTGTTTTTT
J gene: TRBJ2-7; D gene: TRBD2; V gene: TRBV4-2; CDR3 length: 13; clone size: once; CDR3 protein: CASSHPLAGVQYF; CDR3 DNA: TGTGCCAGCAGCCACCCTCTAGCGGGAGTACAGTACTTC
J gene: TRBJ2-7; D gene: NA; V gene: TRBV27; CDR3 length: 14; clone size: few; CDR3 protein: CASSPAAMYYEQYF; CDR3 DNA: TGTGCCAGCAGCCCCGCCGCGATGTACTACGAGCAGTACTTC
J gene: TRBJ2-2; D gene: TRBD2; V gene: TRBV30; CDR3 length: 20; clone size: NA; CDR3 protein: CAWRGRVSGREVNRTGELFF; CDR3 DNA: TGTGCCTGGAGAGGTCGGGTGAGCGGGAGGGAAGTTAACCGCACCGGGGAGCTGTTTTTT
J gene: TRBJ2-7; D gene: TRBD1; V gene: TRBV10-3; CDR3 length: 16; clone size: NA; CDR3 protein: CAISESSGTGDYEQYF; CDR3 DNA: TGTGCCATCAGTGAGTCTAGTGGGACAGGGGACTACGAGCAGTACTTC
J gene: TRBJ1-2; D gene: NA; V gene: TRBV28; CDR3 length: 15; clone size: NA; CDR3 protein: CASTERSGTTYGYTF; CDR3 DNA: TGTGCCAGCACCGAACGATCCGGGACAACCTATGGCTACACCTTC
J gene: TRBJ1-4; D gene: TRBD1; V gene: TRBV5-1; CDR3 length: 15; clone size: once; CDR3 protein: CASSLDGTDNEKLFF; CDR3 DNA: TGCGCCAGCAGCTTGGACGGGACAGATAATGAAAAACTGTTTTTT
J gene: TRBJ2-5; D gene: NA; V gene: TRBV11-2; CDR3 length: 15; clone size: NA; CDR3 protein: CASSLVRGGPETQYF; CDR3 DNA: TGTGCCAGCAGCTTAGTTAGGGGGGGGCCAGAGACCCAGTACTTC
J gene: TRBJ2-5; D gene: TRBD1; V gene: TRBV7-3; CDR3 length: 13; clone size: NA; CDR3 protein: CASGQGAGETQYF; CDR3 DNA: TGTGCCAGCGGACAGGGAGCCGGAGAGACCCAGTACTTC
J gene: TRBJ2-7; D gene: NA; V gene: TRBV27; CDR3 length: 16; clone size: NA; CDR3 protein: CASSLSSGTKPMGQYF; CDR3 DNA: TGTGCCAGCAGTTTATCGTCCGGGACAAAACCCATGGGGCAGTACTTC
J gene: TRBJ2-1; D gene: TRBD2; V gene: TRBV3-1/TRBV3-2; CDR3 length: 18; clone size: NA; CDR3 protein: CASSHNPPGREPCNEQFF; CDR3 DNA: TGTGCCAGCAGCCACAACCCCCCTGGGCGGGAGCCCTGCAATGAGCAGTTCTTC
J gene: TRBJ2-7; D gene: NA; V gene: TRBV11-2; CDR3 length: 13; clone size: NA; CDR3 protein: CASSLDSGYEQYF; CDR3 DNA: TGTGCCAGCAGCTTAGACTCGGGCTACGAGCAGTACTTC
J gene: TRBJ1-1; D gene: NA; V gene: TRBV3-1/TRBV3-2; CDR3 length: 11; clone size: NA; CDR3 protein: CASRGGTEAFF; CDR3 DNA: TGTGCCAGCCGAGGAGGCACTGAAGCTTTCTTT
J gene: TRBJ2-7; D gene: TRBD1; V gene: TRBV11-2; CDR3 length: 16; clone size: NA; CDR3 protein: CASRTARGGFAGEQYF; CDR3 DNA: TGTGCCAGCAGGACAGCCCGAGGGGGCTTCGCAGGCGAGCAGTACTTC
J gene: TRBJ1-6; D gene: TRBD1; V gene: TRBV11-2; CDR3 length: 15; clone size: NA; CDR3 protein: CASSLGAGGNSPLHF; CDR3 DNA: TGTGCCAGCAGCTTGGGGGCAGGGGGCAATTCACCCCTCCACTTT
J gene: TRBJ1-1; D gene: TRBD1; V gene: TRBV27; CDR3 length: 13; clone size: NA; CDR3 protein: CASSKTQGVKAFF; CDR3 DNA: TGTGCCAGCAGTAAGACGCAGGGGGTGAAAGCTTTCTTT
J gene: TRBJ2-7; D gene: NA; V gene: TRBV18; CDR3 length: 14; clone size: few; CDR3 protein: CASSPPTGREEQYF; CDR3 DNA: TGTGCCAGCTCACCACCCACGGGACGGGAGGAGCAGTACTTC
J gene: TRBJ1-2; D gene: TRBD1; V gene: TRBV6-1; CDR3 length: 17; clone size: NA; CDR3 protein: CASSEWMNRGLKYGYTF; CDR3 DNA: TGTGCCAGCAGTGAGTGGATGAACAGGGGGCTGAAATATGGCTACACCTTC
J gene: TRBJ2-1; D gene: NA; V gene: TRBV7-6; CDR3 length: 17; clone size: NA; CDR3 protein: CASSSRLDGGPGNEQFF; CDR3 DNA: TGTGCCAGCAGCTCCCGTTTAGACGGAGGGCCAGGCAATGAGCAGTTCTTC
J gene: TRBJ1-1; D gene: TRBD1; V gene: TRBV30; CDR3 length: 13; clone size: NA; CDR3 protein: CAWGGQGHTEAFF; CDR3 DNA: TGTGCCTGGGGAGGACAGGGACACACTGAAGCTTTCTTT
J gene: TRBJ2-1; D gene: TRBD2; V gene: TRBV5-6; CDR3 length: 14; clone size: NA; CDR3 protein: CASSLRGAGNEQFF; CDR3 DNA: TGTGCCAGCAGCTTGCGGGGAGCGGGAAATGAGCAGTTCTTC
J gene: TRBJ2-1; D gene: NA; V gene: TRBV7-2; CDR3 length: 16; clone size: NA; CDR3 protein: CASSRISGSGYNEQFF; CDR3 DNA: TGTGCCAGCAGTCGAATTTCGGGTAGCGGCTACAATGAGCAGTTCTTC
J gene: TRBJ1-2; D gene: NA; V gene: TRBV29-1; CDR3 length: 10; clone size: NA; CDR3 protein: CSVESYGYTF; CDR3 DNA: TGCAGCGTTGAGAGCTATGGCTACACCTTC